Listed below are T cell receptor beta chains from one sample, sequenced in a study of T cells in Graves' hyperthyroidism and ophthalmopathy. Each CDR3 protein gets one entry after TCRdb re-called the multiplex PCR reads with MiXCR. The table records some 600,000 distinct CDR3 sequences, about 45% of them present only once. The sample comprised peripheral blood or thyroid tissue (not recorded which). These receptor sequences come from a woman aged 18 to 35 with Graves' hyperthyroidism. Each CDR3 is given with its conserved first and last residue. The order of the fields is clone size, V gene, D gene, J gene, CDR3 DNA, CDR3 protein. The D gene is left open where the match is weak. Size tells how often a clone was seen (once, few, many) or the class of an expanded clone, and some rows leave it out.

>few|TRBV2|NA|TRBJ2-7
TGTGCCAGCACACAAAAAAGGGGAAGCTCCTACGAGCAGTACTTC
CASTQKRGSSYEQYF
>NA|TRBV7-9|NA|TRBJ1-5
TGTGCCAGCAGCCGGACCGGGACAAGGACCCAGCCCCAGCATTTT
CASSRTGTRTQPQHF
>NA|TRBV6-6|TRBD1|TRBJ1-5
TGTGCCAGCAGTACCTCAGGGGGAGTCAATCAGCCCCAGCATTTT
CASSTSGGVNQPQHF
>NA|TRBV7-2|TRBD2|TRBJ2-2
TGTGCCAGCAGCTACGAGCGGGAGGTGTTTTTT
CASSYEREVFF
>NA|TRBV2|TRBD1|TRBJ1-5
TGTGCCAGCAGTGAGCCGGGACAGGGTTTCCAGCCCCAGCATTTT
CASSEPGQGFQPQHF
>once|TRBV20-1|TRBD2|TRBJ2-7
TGCAGTGCTAGAGACCGACTAGCGGGAGCATACGAGCAGTACTTC
CSARDRLAGAYEQYF
>once|TRBV20-1|NA|TRBJ1-6
TGCAGTGCTGGGGGGGACAATCATTCACCCCTCCACTTT
CSAGGDNHSPLHF
>few|TRBV20-1|NA|TRBJ2-5
TGCAGTGCTAGACCGTCGGATCGGGTCGAGACCCAGTACTTC
CSARPSDRVETQYF
>many|TRBV10-3|TRBD2|TRBJ2-6
TGTGCCACCCATCGGGGGGTGGGCGCCCCTGGGGCCAACGTCCTGACTTTC
CATHRGVGAPGANVLTF
>many|TRBV20-1|NA|TRBJ2-7
TGCAGTGCTAGAGATCAGTCCTACGAGCAGTACTTC
CSARDQSYEQYF
>NA|TRBV25-1|TRBD1|TRBJ2-7
TGTGCCAGCAGCCAATATCAGGGGGCGTACGAGCAGTACTTC
CASSQYQGAYEQYF
>NA|TRBV7-9|NA|TRBJ1-3
TGTGCCAGCAGCTCTAATGGGGTCTTCTCTGGAAACACCATATATTTT
CASSSNGVFSGNTIYF
>few|TRBV29-1|NA|TRBJ2-5
TGCAGCCACGGGACGGGAAGAGATACCCAGTACTTC
CSHGTGRDTQYF
>few|TRBV12-3/TRBV12-4|TRBD2|TRBJ2-5
TGTGCCAGCAGTCCGTCCAAGACTAGCGGGGAAGAGACCCAGTACTTC
CASSPSKTSGEETQYF
>once|TRBV6-5|NA|TRBJ1-1
TGTGCCAGCAGTTACTCGGGGGGTGGGACTGAAGCTTTCTTT
CASSYSGGGTEAFF
>NA|TRBV15|TRBD1|TRBJ2-2
TGTGCCAGGGGGACAGTTTCGACCGGGGAGCTGTTTTTT
CARGTVSTGELFF
>few|TRBV7-2|NA|TRBJ1-2
TGTGCCAGCAGCTTAGCGCGGGGGAGACAATATGGCTACACCTTC
CASSLARGRQYGYTF
>NA|TRBV7-2|NA|TRBJ1-1
TGTGCCAGCATGCTGGGGGTGAACACTGAAGCTTTCTTT
CASMLGVNTEAFF
>NA|TRBV2|NA|TRBJ1-1
TGTGCCAGCAGTGGAGGACAGACTTATAACACTGAAGCTTTCTTT
CASSGGQTYNTEAFF
>NA|TRBV7-2|NA|TRBJ1-4
TGTGCCAGCAGCTTATTATTTCGACAGAATAATGAAAAACTGTTTTTT
CASSLLFRQNNEKLFF
>NA|TRBV29-1|NA|TRBJ2-5
TGCAGCGTTGATCGGGGGCAGCGAGAGACCCAGTACTTC
CSVDRGQRETQYF
>NA|TRBV6-1|NA|TRBJ2-2
TGTGCCAGCAGTGAATCCGGGACCCTTTGGGAGCTGTTTTTT
CASSESGTLWELFF
>many|TRBV7-9|TRBD2|TRBJ2-7
TGTGCCAGCAGCTTAGGCGGGAGTGGGTCCTACGAGCAGTACTTC
CASSLGGSGSYEQYF
>NA|TRBV10-3|NA|TRBJ2-6
TGTGCCATCAGTGCTGGGCGAGTCTCTGGGGCCAACGTCCTGACTTTC
CAISAGRVSGANVLTF
>few|TRBV15|NA|TRBJ2-6
TGTGCCACCAGCGTCAGCTCTGGGGCCAACGTCCTGACTTTC
CATSVSSGANVLTF
>few|TRBV2|NA|TRBJ1-6
TGTGCCAGCAGTGAAGAGGGGAGGCATTCACCCCTCCACTTT
CASSEEGRHSPLHF
>many|TRBV7-2|NA|TRBJ1-2
TGTGCCAGCAGCTTAAACTGGGACACCACCTCCTATGGCTACACCTTC
CASSLNWDTTSYGYTF
>NA|TRBV10-3|NA|TRBJ1-1
TGTGCCATCAGTTTTGGACGGGGACCCGCAGCCACTGAAGCTTTCTTT
CAISFGRGPAATEAFF
>few|TRBV7-2|NA|TRBJ1-1
TGTGCCAGCAGCCAAACCTGGACAGCTGAAGCTTTCTTT
CASSQTWTAEAFF
>NA|TRBV10-3|NA|TRBJ1-5
TGTGCCATCAGTGATAACCCGGAGGGGGATCAGCCCCAGCATTTT
CAISDNPEGDQPQHF
>few|TRBV20-1|TRBD2|TRBJ2-5
TGCAGTGCTATCGATACTAGCGGGAGGCAAGAGACCCAGTACTTC
CSAIDTSGRQETQYF
>NA|TRBV25-1|NA|TRBJ2-7
TGTGCCAGCAGTGATCTACGGGCATACGAGCAGTACTTC
CASSDLRAYEQYF
>NA|TRBV10-3|NA|TRBJ2-2
TGTGCCAGCAGACAAGCCGGGGCAGTGAACACCGGGGAGCTGTTTTTT
CASRQAGAVNTGELFF
>NA|TRBV2|NA|TRBJ1-5
TGTGCCAGCAGTGAAGCAGGCAGGGGTGGGCAGCCCCAGCATTTT
CASSEAGRGGQPQHF
>NA|TRBV24-1|NA|TRBJ2-1
TGTGCCACCAGTGACCCTACCCCTGACAAGAGCTCCTACAATGAGCAGTTCTTC
CATSDPTPDKSSYNEQFF
>NA|TRBV19|NA|TRBJ2-2
TGTGCCAGTAGTAGCTCCGGAGTAGCCGGGGAGCTGTTTTTT
CASSSSGVAGELFF
>NA|TRBV7-6|NA|TRBJ2-5
TGTGCCAGCAGTTACCTAGGGATGCAGCAGTACTTC
CASSYLGMQQYF
>few|TRBV20-1|NA|TRBJ1-6
TGCAGTGCTAGAGGCAGGGGAGGGTATAATTCACCCCTCCACTTT
CSARGRGGYNSPLHF
>NA|TRBV6-1|TRBD2|TRBJ2-7
TGTGCCAGCAGGGGAGGGACTAGCGGGAGAGCGGCCGAGCAGTACTTC
CASRGGTSGRAAEQYF
>NA|TRBV2|NA|TRBJ2-5
TGTGCCAGCAGGTTGACAGGGAACAGCGGGAGATGGGAGACCCAGTACTTC
CASRLTGNSGRWETQYF